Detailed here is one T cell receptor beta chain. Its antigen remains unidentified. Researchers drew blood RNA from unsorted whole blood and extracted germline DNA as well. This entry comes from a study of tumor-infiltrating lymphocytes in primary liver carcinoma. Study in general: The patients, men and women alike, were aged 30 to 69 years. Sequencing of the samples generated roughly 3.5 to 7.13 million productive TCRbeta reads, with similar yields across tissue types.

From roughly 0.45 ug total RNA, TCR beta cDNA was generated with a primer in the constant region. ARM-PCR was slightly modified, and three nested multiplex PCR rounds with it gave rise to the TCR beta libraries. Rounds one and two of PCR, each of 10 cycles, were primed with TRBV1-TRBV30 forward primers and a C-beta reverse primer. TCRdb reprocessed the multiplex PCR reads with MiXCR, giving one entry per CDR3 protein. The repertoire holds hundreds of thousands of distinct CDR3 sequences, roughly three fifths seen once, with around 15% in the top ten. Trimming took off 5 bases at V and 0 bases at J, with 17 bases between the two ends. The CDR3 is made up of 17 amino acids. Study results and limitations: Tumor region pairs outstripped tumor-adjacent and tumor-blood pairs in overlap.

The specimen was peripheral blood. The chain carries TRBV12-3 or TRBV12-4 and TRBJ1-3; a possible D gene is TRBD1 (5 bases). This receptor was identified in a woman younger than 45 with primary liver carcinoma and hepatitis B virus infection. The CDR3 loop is CASSGNRTGLSGNTIYF. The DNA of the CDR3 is TGTGCCAGCAGTGGGAACCGGACGGGGCTCTCTGGAAACACCATATATTTT.